This T cell receptor beta chain is drawn from a study of blood T cell repertoires in COVID-19. Study information: The cDNA or gDNA used as material had been derived from T cells, B-cell-depleted T cells, or PBMCs.

Clones were read by immunoSEQ multiplex PCR, and TCRdb kept only the in-frame ones, dropping some. The sample yields almost 90,000 clones, over 75% seen once. V lost 5 bases to trimming and J lost 5 bases; unmatched junction nucleotides: 8. Per germline, CDR1 SNHLY and CDR2 FYNNEI. CDR3 size: 14 residues. This clonotype was sampled from a man aged 80 or over with acute or convalescent COVID-19. The material sequenced was peripheral blood. The chain recombines TRBV2 with TRBJ2-7, with TRBD2 identical over 8 bases. The DNA of the CDR3 is TGTGCCAGCAGTACCCGGACTAGCCTTAACGAGCAGTACTTC. As protein: CASSTRTSLNEQYF.